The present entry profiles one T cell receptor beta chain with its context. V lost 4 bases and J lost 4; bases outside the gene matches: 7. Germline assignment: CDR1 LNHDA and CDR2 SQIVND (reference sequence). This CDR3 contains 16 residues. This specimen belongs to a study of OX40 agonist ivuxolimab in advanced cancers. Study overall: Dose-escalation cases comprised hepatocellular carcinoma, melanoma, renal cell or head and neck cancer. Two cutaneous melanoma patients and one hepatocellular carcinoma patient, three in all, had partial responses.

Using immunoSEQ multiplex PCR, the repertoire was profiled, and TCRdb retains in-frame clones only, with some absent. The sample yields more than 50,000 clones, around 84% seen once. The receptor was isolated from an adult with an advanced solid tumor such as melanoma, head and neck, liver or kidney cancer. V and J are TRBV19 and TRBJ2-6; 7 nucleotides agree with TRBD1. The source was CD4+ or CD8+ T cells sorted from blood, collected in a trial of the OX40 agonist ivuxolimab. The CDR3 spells CASSRDRVHGANVLTF. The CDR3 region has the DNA TGTGCCAGTAGTAGAGACAGGGTGCACGGGGCCAACGTCCTGACTTTC.